Listed below are T cell receptor beta chains from one sample, sequenced in a study of T cell responses to AZD1222 COVID-19 vaccine. Profiled with immunoSEQ multiplex PCR; TCRdb holds only in-frame clones, not every one. The sample has around 130,000 clones, 80% to 90% seen once; the top ten hold 9.4%. The starting material was peripheral blood, obtained on day 0 of AZD1222 vaccination. The origin of the receptors is an adult in good health. Each CDR3 is given with its conserved first and last residue. A D gene is named only where the DNA matches it firmly. Clone sizes are given selectively: once, few, many, or a class where the clone is expanded.

cdr3_aa: CASSPLNIRGTEAFF
cdr3_nt: TGTGCCAGCAGCCCGCTCAATATCAGGGGCACTGAAGCTTTCTTT
clone_size: NA
j_call: TRBJ1-1
v_call: TRBV3-1/TRBV3-2
d_call: NA

cdr3_aa: CASNSGYGTEAFF
cdr3_nt: TGTGCCAGCAACTCAGGGTATGGGACTGAAGCTTTCTTT
clone_size: NA
j_call: TRBJ1-1
v_call: TRBV7-9
d_call: NA

cdr3_aa: CASSLSDISREQYF
cdr3_nt: TGTGCCAGCAGCTTAAGCGACATCTCCCGCGAGCAGTACTTC
clone_size: NA
j_call: TRBJ2-7
v_call: TRBV7-9
d_call: NA

cdr3_aa: CASSPKGLGFLGADTQYF
cdr3_nt: TGTGCCAGCAGTCCAAAAGGTTTAGGGTTTCTGGGAGCAGATACGCAGTATTTT
clone_size: NA
j_call: TRBJ2-3
v_call: TRBV7-8
d_call: NA

cdr3_aa: CASSLAGIASTDTQYF
cdr3_nt: TGTGCCAGCAGCTTAGCTGGCATCGCTAGCACAGATACGCAGTATTTT
clone_size: NA
j_call: TRBJ2-3
v_call: TRBV7-2
d_call: NA

cdr3_aa: CASSLSSGRTDTQYF
cdr3_nt: TGTGCCAGCAGCTTGTCTAGCGGAAGAACAGATACGCAGTATTTT
clone_size: once
j_call: TRBJ2-3
v_call: TRBV7-2
d_call: TRBD2

cdr3_aa: CASSYRRTRNSPLHF
cdr3_nt: TGTGCCAGCAGCTACCGACGGACACGGAATTCACCCCTCCACTTT
clone_size: NA
j_call: TRBJ1-6
v_call: TRBV3-1/TRBV3-2
d_call: NA

cdr3_aa: CASKPGLSNQPQHF
cdr3_nt: TGTGCCAGCAAGCCGGGCCTATCCAATCAGCCCCAGCATTTT
clone_size: NA
j_call: TRBJ1-5
v_call: TRBV6-5
d_call: NA

cdr3_aa: CATSDLRVGELFF
cdr3_nt: TGTGCCACCAGTGATTTGAGGGTCGGGGAGCTGTTTTTT
clone_size: once
j_call: TRBJ2-2
v_call: TRBV24-1
d_call: NA

cdr3_aa: CAWSVLTRHGYTF
cdr3_nt: TGTGCCTGGAGTGTACTCACTCGCCATGGCTACACCTTC
clone_size: NA
j_call: TRBJ1-2
v_call: TRBV30
d_call: NA

cdr3_aa: CASSQGGGPGTDTQYF
cdr3_nt: TGTGCCAGCAGCCAGGGCGGGGGGCCGGGCACAGATACGCAGTATTTT
clone_size: once
j_call: TRBJ2-3
v_call: TRBV4-2
d_call: TRBD2

cdr3_aa: CASTKDGTYEQYF
cdr3_nt: TGTGCCAGCACCAAAGACGGAACCTACGAGCAGTACTTC
clone_size: NA
j_call: TRBJ2-7
v_call: TRBV6-5
d_call: NA

cdr3_aa: CASSHGQGGNQPQHF
cdr3_nt: TGTGCCAGCAGCCACGGACAGGGAGGCAATCAGCCCCAGCATTTT
clone_size: few
j_call: TRBJ1-5
v_call: TRBV6-5
d_call: TRBD1

cdr3_aa: CASSVGFSYEQYF
cdr3_nt: TGTGCCAGCAGCGTCGGGTTCTCCTACGAGCAGTACTTC
clone_size: few
j_call: TRBJ2-7
v_call: TRBV27
d_call: NA

cdr3_aa: CASSLGQAYYEQYF
cdr3_nt: TGCGCCAGCAGCTTGGGACAGGCTTACTACGAGCAGTACTTC
clone_size: NA
j_call: TRBJ2-7
v_call: TRBV5-1
d_call: NA

cdr3_aa: CASSRNGGDEQYF
cdr3_nt: TGCGCCAGCAGCCGAAACGGGGGGGACGAGCAGTACTTC
clone_size: NA
j_call: TRBJ2-7
v_call: TRBV5-1
d_call: TRBD2

cdr3_aa: CASSQLDAQSSYEQYF
cdr3_nt: TGTGCCAGCAGCCAATTGGACGCCCAGAGCTCCTACGAGCAGTACTTC
clone_size: few
j_call: TRBJ2-7
v_call: TRBV14
d_call: NA

cdr3_aa: CASSLQGSNEKLFF
cdr3_nt: TGTGCCAGCAGCCTCCAGGGGTCTAATGAAAAACTGTTTTTT
clone_size: NA
j_call: TRBJ1-4
v_call: TRBV7-9
d_call: NA

cdr3_aa: CASSLTGFGELFF
cdr3_nt: TGCGCCAGCAGCTTAACAGGGTTCGGGGAGCTGTTTTTT
clone_size: once
j_call: TRBJ2-2
v_call: TRBV5-1
d_call: NA

cdr3_aa: CASSEGATDTQYF
cdr3_nt: TGCGCCAGCAGCGAGGGGGCCACAGATACGCAGTATTTT
clone_size: NA
j_call: TRBJ2-3
v_call: TRBV5-1
d_call: TRBD1

cdr3_aa: CASSRSGSMVETQYF
cdr3_nt: TGTGCCAGTAGTCGCAGCGGGAGTATGGTAGAGACCCAGTACTTC
clone_size: NA
j_call: TRBJ2-5
v_call: TRBV19
d_call: TRBD2

cdr3_aa: CAWNPYSRNNEQFF
cdr3_nt: TGTGCCTGGAACCCCTATAGTCGTAACAATGAGCAGTTCTTC
clone_size: NA
j_call: TRBJ2-1
v_call: TRBV30
d_call: NA

cdr3_aa: CASSLVEDTEAFF
cdr3_nt: TGTGCCAGCAGTTTAGTAGAGGACACTGAAGCTTTCTTT
clone_size: few
j_call: TRBJ1-1
v_call: TRBV12-3/TRBV12-4
d_call: NA

cdr3_aa: CASRGTGGQRGYTF
cdr3_nt: TGTGCCAGCAGGGGGACAGGGGGTCAGCGTGGCTACACCTTC
clone_size: NA
j_call: TRBJ1-2
v_call: TRBV6-5
d_call: TRBD1

cdr3_aa: CATSRTSQAGSGREQFF
cdr3_nt: TGTGCCACCAGCAGAACAAGCCAAGCGGGATCTGGTAGGGAGCAGTTCTTC
clone_size: NA
j_call: TRBJ2-1
v_call: TRBV15
d_call: TRBD2

cdr3_aa: CSVLAPQGRGTGELFF
cdr3_nt: TGCAGCGTACTAGCCCCCCAGGGAAGGGGCACCGGGGAGCTGTTTTTT
clone_size: NA
j_call: TRBJ2-2
v_call: TRBV29-1
d_call: NA

cdr3_aa: CASSFGRGRFEAFF
cdr3_nt: TGTGCCAGCAGCTTCGGCAGGGGGAGGTTTGAAGCTTTCTTT
clone_size: once
j_call: TRBJ1-1
v_call: TRBV7-2
d_call: TRBD1

cdr3_aa: CASSRPPGGISYNEQFF
cdr3_nt: TGTGCCAGCAGCCGACCCCCGGGCGGGATCTCCTACAATGAGCAGTTCTTC
clone_size: once
j_call: TRBJ2-1
v_call: TRBV3-1/TRBV3-2
d_call: NA

cdr3_aa: CASSFPRSGRAANEQFF
cdr3_nt: TGTGCCAGCAGCTTCCCGAGAAGCGGGAGGGCCGCTAATGAGCAGTTCTTC
clone_size: NA
j_call: TRBJ2-1
v_call: TRBV11-2
d_call: TRBD2

cdr3_aa: CAWGGGFGYTF
cdr3_nt: TGTGCCTGGGGCGGGGGGTTTGGCTACACCTTC
clone_size: NA
j_call: TRBJ1-2
v_call: TRBV30
d_call: NA

cdr3_aa: CASSDSGDSHNEQFF
cdr3_nt: TGTGCCAGCAGTGACTCAGGTGACTCCCACAATGAGCAGTTCTTC
clone_size: NA
j_call: TRBJ2-1
v_call: TRBV6-4
d_call: NA

cdr3_aa: CASWGYTDTQYF
cdr3_nt: TGTGCCAGCTGGGGCTACACAGATACGCAGTATTTT
clone_size: once
j_call: TRBJ2-3
v_call: TRBV2
d_call: NA

cdr3_aa: CASSTGLEAFF
cdr3_nt: TGTGCCAGCAGTACAGGTTTAGAAGCTTTCTTT
clone_size: NA
j_call: TRBJ1-1
v_call: TRBV28
d_call: NA

cdr3_aa: CASSSLKGYYGYTF
cdr3_nt: TGTGCCAGCAGCTCCTTAAAGGGGTACTATGGCTACACCTTC
clone_size: NA
j_call: TRBJ1-2
v_call: TRBV11-2
d_call: NA

cdr3_aa: CASSLRRNQPQHF
cdr3_nt: TGTGCCAGCAGTTTGCGGCGCAATCAGCCCCAGCATTTT
clone_size: NA
j_call: TRBJ1-5
v_call: TRBV27
d_call: NA

cdr3_aa: CARQGYEQYF
cdr3_nt: TGTGCCAGACAGGGTTACGAGCAGTACTTC
clone_size: NA
j_call: TRBJ2-7
v_call: TRBV19
d_call: NA

cdr3_aa: CAWSSTRGTGGSHYGYTF
cdr3_nt: TGTGCCTGGAGTTCGACCCGGGGGACAGGGGGATCCCACTATGGCTACACCTTC
clone_size: NA
j_call: TRBJ1-2
v_call: TRBV30
d_call: TRBD1

cdr3_aa: CAISVGTGSEKLFF
cdr3_nt: TGTGCCATCAGTGTAGGGACAGGCAGCGAAAAACTGTTTTTT
clone_size: few
j_call: TRBJ1-4
v_call: TRBV10-3
d_call: TRBD1

cdr3_aa: CASSSLDSPLHF
cdr3_nt: TGCGCCAGCAGCTCCCTAGATTCACCCCTCCACTTT
clone_size: NA
j_call: TRBJ1-6
v_call: TRBV5-1
d_call: NA

cdr3_aa: CASSLLGVRTEAFF
cdr3_nt: TGTGCCAGCAGCCTCCTTGGGGTTAGAACTGAAGCTTTCTTT
clone_size: NA
j_call: TRBJ1-1
v_call: TRBV7-8
d_call: NA

cdr3_aa: CASSELDFSYEQYF
cdr3_nt: TGCGCCAGCAGTGAGTTGGATTTCTCCTACGAGCAGTACTTC
clone_size: few
j_call: TRBJ2-7
v_call: TRBV10-1
d_call: NA

cdr3_aa: CASSSTGVGEQYF
cdr3_nt: TGTGCCAGCAGCTCTACAGGGGTTGGCGAGCAGTACTTC
clone_size: NA
j_call: TRBJ2-7
v_call: TRBV28
d_call: TRBD1

cdr3_aa: CASSIAVSGQPQHF
cdr3_nt: TGTGCCAGCAGCATCGCGGTTTCGGGTCAGCCCCAGCATTTT
clone_size: NA
j_call: TRBJ1-5
v_call: TRBV5-6
d_call: NA

cdr3_aa: CASTVGSGTEANEQFF
cdr3_nt: TGCGCCAGCACGGTGGGTAGCGGGACGGAGGCGAATGAGCAGTTCTTC
clone_size: NA
j_call: TRBJ2-1
v_call: TRBV5-1
d_call: TRBD2

cdr3_aa: CASSVYGQRNEQFF
cdr3_nt: TGTGCCAGCAGTGTATACGGACAGAGAAATGAGCAGTTCTTC
clone_size: NA
j_call: TRBJ2-1
v_call: TRBV28
d_call: NA

cdr3_aa: CAAGGGYYNSPLHF
cdr3_nt: TGTGCCGCGGGCGGGGGATACTATAATTCACCCCTCCACTTT
clone_size: few
j_call: TRBJ1-6
v_call: TRBV19
d_call: NA

cdr3_aa: CASSPGQGPNYGYTF
cdr3_nt: TGTGCCAGCTCACCAGGTCAGGGCCCTAACTATGGCTACACCTTC
clone_size: NA
j_call: TRBJ1-2
v_call: TRBV18
d_call: NA

cdr3_aa: CASSLGQGSGYTF
cdr3_nt: TGTGCCAGCAGCCTCGGACAGGGAAGTGGCTACACCTTC
clone_size: NA
j_call: TRBJ1-2
v_call: TRBV7-9
d_call: TRBD1

cdr3_aa: CASSPAGLAGGADTQYF
cdr3_nt: TGTGCCAGTAGTCCGGCGGGACTAGCGGGAGGGGCAGATACGCAGTATTTT
clone_size: NA
j_call: TRBJ2-3
v_call: TRBV19
d_call: TRBD2

cdr3_aa: CASSPDSKTEAFF
cdr3_nt: TGTGCCAGCAGCCCGGACAGCAAGACTGAAGCTTTCTTT
clone_size: NA
j_call: TRBJ1-1
v_call: TRBV7-9
d_call: NA

cdr3_aa: CASSPGANVLTF
cdr3_nt: TGTGCCAGTAGTCCAGGGGCCAACGTCCTGACTTTC
clone_size: NA
j_call: TRBJ2-6
v_call: TRBV19
d_call: NA

cdr3_aa: CASSKGQGAYNEQFF
cdr3_nt: TGTGCCAGCAGCAAAGGACAGGGGGCCTACAATGAGCAGTTCTTC
clone_size: NA
j_call: TRBJ2-1
v_call: TRBV7-3
d_call: TRBD1

cdr3_aa: CASSSPSTDTQYF
cdr3_nt: TGTGCCAGCAGCTCCCCTAGCACAGATACGCAGTATTTT
clone_size: NA
j_call: TRBJ2-3
v_call: TRBV14
d_call: NA

cdr3_aa: CASSIWGRVGNQPQHF
cdr3_nt: TGTGCCAGTAGTATCTGGGGCAGGGTTGGCAATCAGCCCCAGCATTTT
clone_size: few
j_call: TRBJ1-5
v_call: TRBV19
d_call: NA

cdr3_aa: CASSRTTVDEAFF
cdr3_nt: TGTGCCAGCAGCCGGACCACCGTGGACGAAGCTTTCTTT
clone_size: NA
j_call: TRBJ1-1
v_call: TRBV6-5
d_call: NA

cdr3_aa: CASSEVLGRGYIQYF
cdr3_nt: TGTGCCAGCAGTGAAGTATTGGGACGGGGCTACATTCAGTACTTC
clone_size: once
j_call: TRBJ2-4
v_call: TRBV2
d_call: NA

cdr3_aa: CASSQAGGTEAFF
cdr3_nt: TGTGCCAGCAGCCAAGCTGGGGGCACTGAAGCTTTCTTT
clone_size: NA
j_call: TRBJ1-1
v_call: TRBV3-1/TRBV3-2
d_call: NA

cdr3_aa: CASSLGFSGRGNEQFF
cdr3_nt: TGTGCCAGCAGCTTAGGGTTTAGCGGGAGGGGTAATGAGCAGTTCTTC
clone_size: NA
j_call: TRBJ2-1
v_call: TRBV11-3
d_call: TRBD2

cdr3_aa: CASSQDGGGDEQFF
cdr3_nt: TGTGCCAGCAGCCAAGATGGTGGGGGCGATGAGCAGTTCTTC
clone_size: NA
j_call: TRBJ2-1
v_call: TRBV4-2
d_call: NA